This T cell receptor beta chain was identified in a study of blood T cell repertoires in COVID-19. Study-level background: T cells, B-cell-depleted T cells, or PBMCs provided the cDNA or gDNA that served as material.

Clones were read by immunoSEQ multiplex PCR, and TCRdb kept only the in-frame ones, dropping some. Of 270,000 or so clones in the sample, about 85% are singletons; the top ten hold less than 8.5%. This clone was seen more than once but under ten times. The length of the CDR3 is 13 residues. The germline V and J ends were trimmed by 2 bases and 9 bases, with 17 bases remaining between them. Germline V gene lookup returns CDR1 GTSNPN and CDR2 SVGIG (reference sequence). V and J are TRBV30 and TRBJ2-7; D perhaps matches TRBD1 (6 bases). Sequencing was performed on PBMCs or T cells enriched from blood (not recorded which). The receptor was derived from a woman between 50 and 59 years old who had been exposed to COVID-19. DNA for the CDR3: TGTGCCTGGAGTTGGGGGCAGGGTGAAAGGCAGTACTTC. Translating gives CAWSWGQGERQYF.